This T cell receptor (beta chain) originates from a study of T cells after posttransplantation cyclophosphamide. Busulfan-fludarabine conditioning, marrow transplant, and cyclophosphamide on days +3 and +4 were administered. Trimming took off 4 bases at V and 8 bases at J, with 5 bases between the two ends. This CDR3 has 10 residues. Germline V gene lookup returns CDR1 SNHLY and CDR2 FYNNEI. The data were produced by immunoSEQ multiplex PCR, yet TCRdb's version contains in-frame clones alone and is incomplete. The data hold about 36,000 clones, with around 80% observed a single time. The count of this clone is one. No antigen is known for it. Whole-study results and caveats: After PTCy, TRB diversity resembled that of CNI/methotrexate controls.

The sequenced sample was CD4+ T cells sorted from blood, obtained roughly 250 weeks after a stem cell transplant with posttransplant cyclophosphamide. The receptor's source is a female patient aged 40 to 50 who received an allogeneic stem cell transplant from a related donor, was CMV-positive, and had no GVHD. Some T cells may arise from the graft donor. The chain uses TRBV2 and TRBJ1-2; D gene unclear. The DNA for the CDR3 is TGTGCCAGCAGTGTGGAGGGCTACACCTTC. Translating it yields CASSVEGYTF.